This TCR beta chain was sequenced for a study of blood T cell repertoires in COVID-19. Source study methods: Amplification with reference gene primers provided the estimates of nucleated cell counts. TCRdb's table, derived via immunoSEQ multiplex PCR, lists solely in-frame clones and lacks some. That table gives V, J and clone size, and the DNA gave D and trimming. The sample consists of under 250,000 clones, 70% to 90% of them appearing once. Trimming took 6 bases from V and 8 from J, leaving 25 bases between them. Germline CDR1 MDHEN, CDR2 SYDVKM. The CDR3 consists of 16 residues. The rearrangement joins TRBV28 to TRBJ1-2; possible D gene TRBD1, 6 bases. The sample comprised peripheral blood. The receptor was isolated from a man aged 50 to 60 who had recovered from COVID-19. The CDR3 is CASSQLGSGGAGGYTF. CDR3 sequence (DNA): TGTGCCAGCAGCCAACTTGGATCGGGGGGCGCTGGGGGCTACACCTTC.